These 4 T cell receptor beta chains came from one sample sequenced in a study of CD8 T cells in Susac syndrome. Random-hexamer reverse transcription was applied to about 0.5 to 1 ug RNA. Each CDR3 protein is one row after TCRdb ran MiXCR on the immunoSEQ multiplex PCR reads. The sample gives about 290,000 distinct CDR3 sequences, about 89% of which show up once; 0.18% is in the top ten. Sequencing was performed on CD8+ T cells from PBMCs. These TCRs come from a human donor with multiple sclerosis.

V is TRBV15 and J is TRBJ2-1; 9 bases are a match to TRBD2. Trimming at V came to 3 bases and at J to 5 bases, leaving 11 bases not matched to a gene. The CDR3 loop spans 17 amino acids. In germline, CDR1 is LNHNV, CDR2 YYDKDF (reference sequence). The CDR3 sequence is CATSRSWSSGGNNEQFF. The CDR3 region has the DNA TGTGCCACCAGCAGGTCCTGGAGTAGCGGGGGAAACAATGAGCAGTTCTTC.

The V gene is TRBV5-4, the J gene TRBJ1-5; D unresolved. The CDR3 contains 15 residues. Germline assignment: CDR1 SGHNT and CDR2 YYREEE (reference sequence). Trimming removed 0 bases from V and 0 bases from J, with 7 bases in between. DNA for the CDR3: TGTGCCAGCAGCTTGGCACCCGGTAGCAATCAGCCCCAGCATTTT. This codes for CASSLAPGSNQPQHF.

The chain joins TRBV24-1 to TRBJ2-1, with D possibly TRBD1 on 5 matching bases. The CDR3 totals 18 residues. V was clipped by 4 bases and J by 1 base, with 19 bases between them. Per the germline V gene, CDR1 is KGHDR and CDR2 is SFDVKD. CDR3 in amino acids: CATSDSVWAAGSYNEQFF. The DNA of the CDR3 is TGTGCCACCAGTGACTCCGTCTGGGCCGCAGGGTCCTACAATGAGCAGTTCTTC.

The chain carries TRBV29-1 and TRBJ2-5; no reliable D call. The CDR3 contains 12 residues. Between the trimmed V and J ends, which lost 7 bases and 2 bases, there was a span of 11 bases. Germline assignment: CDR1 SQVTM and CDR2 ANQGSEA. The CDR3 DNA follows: TGCAGCGGGTTGGACGGTCAAGAGACCCAGTACTTC. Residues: CSGLDGQETQYF.